Shown below are 13 T cell receptor beta chains from a single sample sequenced in a study of blood T cell repertoires in COVID-19. Data came from immunoSEQ multiplex PCR; TCRdb stores just in-frame clones and leaves some out. The profile covers about 170,000 clones, with about 90% appearing a single time and approximately 6.5% taken by the ten largest. Sequencing was performed on PBMCs or T cells enriched from blood (not recorded which). Receptors were obtained from a woman aged 45-65 years who had recovered from COVID-19.

In its sample, this clone was seen a few times. This chain links TRBV3-1 (or the pseudogene TRBV3-2) with TRBJ2-1, with D unresolved. CDR1 and CDR2 from the germline V gene are LGHDT and YNNKEL (reference sequence). V lost 2 bases, J lost 5 bases, and 16 bases lay in between. The CDR3 consists of 16 residues. In DNA, the CDR3 is TGTGCCAGCAGCCAATCCCCCTTCCGACTTGACAATGAGCAGTTCTTC. This sequence encodes CASSQSPFRLDNEQFF.

The chain links TRBV28 to TRBJ1-1; 11 positions match TRBD1. V shed 3 bases, J shed 10 bases, and the junction held 16 bases outside the gene matches. The CDR3 runs 17 residues. In germline, CDR1 is MDHEN, CDR2 SYDVKM. CDR3 region: CASSFSSRGRTGGRAFF. The CDR3 bases are TGTGCCAGCAGTTTTTCTTCCCGGGGCAGGACAGGGGGCCGAGCTTTCTTT.

CDR3: CATASPSGSYEQYF. The CDR3 DNA sequence: TGTGCCACCGCCTCTCCTAGCGGCTCCTACGAGCAGTACTTC. The rearrangement uses TRBV10-3 and TRBJ2-7; 7 bases map to TRBD2. The CDR3 is 14 amino acids. Unmatched junction bases numbered 9, after V lost 10 bases and J lost 0 bases. The V gene's germline CDR1 is ENHRY and CDR2 SYGVKD.

As regards this clone: The sample carries other DNA sequences with the same CDR3. The chain employs TRBV5-1 and TRBJ1-5, with D perhaps TRBD1 (6 bases). In germline, CDR1 is SGHRS, CDR2 YFSETQ. Trimming shortened V by 4 bases and J by 4 bases, and 12 bases separated the two germline ends. CDR3 length equals 14 residues. The chain's CDR3 is CASSPRGGNQPQHF. The CDR3 nucleotides read TGCGCCAGCAGCCCGAGAGGGGGTAATCAGCCCCAGCATTTT.

V gene TRBV6-5 combines with J gene TRBJ2-7; 7 bases agree with TRBD1. J gave up 0 bases and V 5 bases, and 4 bases lay outside the gene matches. CDR3 length: 14 amino acids. The germline V gene encodes CDR1 MNHEY and CDR2 SVGAGI. DNA of the CDR3: TGTGCCAGCAGTCGCCGGGACAGCTCCTACGAGCAGTACTTC. Translated: CASSRRDSSYEQYF.

The chain combines TRBV5-1 with TRBJ2-5; perhaps TRBD2 as D (7 bases). Germline V gives CDR1 SGHRS, CDR2 YFSETQ. V was trimmed by 2 bases and J by 1 base, leaving 12 bases between them. CDR3 length: 15 amino acids. CDR3 in amino acids: CASSFLGGRQETQYF. In nucleotides, the CDR3 is TGCGCCAGCAGCTTCCTCGGGGGGCGCCAAGAGACCCAGTACTTC.

The chain has TRBV27 and TRBJ2-5; 7 bases agree with TRBD1. V shed 5 bases, J shed 5 bases, and the junction held 8 bases outside the gene matches. Per the germline V gene, CDR1 is MNHEY and CDR2 is SMNVEV (reference sequence). The CDR3 covers 14 residues. CDR3 residues: CASSRRDRAETQYF. DNA of the CDR3: TGTGCCAGCAGTCGGCGAGACAGGGCTGAGACCCAGTACTTC.

The chain links TRBV19 to TRBJ2-1; a weak D match, TRBD2 (5 bases). CDR1 and CDR2 (germline): LNHDA, SQIVND (reference sequence). V lost 3 bases and J lost 10, with 16 bases in between. The CDR3 totals 14 residues. In DNA, the CDR3 is TGTGCCAGTAGTATGGGTGGCCTAGCAGCCGAGCAGTTCTTC. It encodes CASSMGGLAAEQFF.

J is TRBJ1-1 and V is TRBV11-3; D unresolved. Germline values: CDR1 SGHNT, CDR2 YENEEA. Trimming stripped 5 bases from V and 4 bases from J, with 11 bases between. This CDR3 contains 13 residues. The CDR3 DNA sequence: TGTGCCAGCAGCCCCCGGGGAGGCACTGAAGCTTTCTTT. Amino acid sequence: CASSPRGGTEAFF. Full variable domain (rest looked up from reference TRBV11-3 and TRBJ1-1): EAGVVQSPRYKIIEKKQPVAFWCNPISGHNTLYWYLQNLGQGPELLIRYENEEAVDDSQLPKDRFSAERLKGVDSTLKIQPAELGDSAVYLCASSPRGGTEAFFGQGTRLTVV.

V usage is TRBV5-6 and J usage is TRBJ1-1, with 8 bases aligning to TRBD1. The CDR3 covers 15 residues. Trimming cost V 5 bases and J 2 bases; bases outside gene matches: 8. Looked up from germline, CDR1 is SGHDT and CDR2 is YYEEEE. Here the CDR3 reads CASRSFGQGNTEAFF. CDR3 bases: TGTGCCAGCAGAAGTTTTGGACAGGGTAACACTGAAGCTTTCTTT.

This chain connects TRBV6-5 to TRBJ1-1; perhaps TRBD1 as D (6 bases). CDR1 MNHEY and CDR2 SVGAGI come from the germline V gene. V lost 8 bases and J lost 3, with 16 bases in between. CDR3 length equals 14 residues. CDR3 DNA sequence: TGTGCCAGCGGTTCGAGGGGGTCGGACACTGAAGCTTTCTTT. Translated: CASGSRGSDTEAFF.

The chain joins TRBV2 to TRBJ2-7; D remains ambiguous. This CDR3 comprises 12 residues. Trimming cost V 6 bases and J 0 bases, with 6 bases left between them. CDR1 SNHLY and CDR2 FYNNEI come from the germline V gene. CDR3 nucleotides: TGTGCCAGCAGGTTGGCCTCCTACGAGCAGTACTTC. Encoded protein: CASRLASYEQYF.

The chain uses TRBV7-2 and TRBJ1-4; 8 positions agree with TRBD1. Germline CDR1 reads SGHTA; CDR2 reads FQGNSA. CDR3 length equals 15 residues. Trimming at V came to 5 bases and at J to 6 bases, leaving 8 bases not matched to a gene. The CDR3 coding sequence is TGTGCCAGCAGCACCGGTAGACAGGGGCATGAAAAACTGTTTTTT. It translates to CASSTGRQGHEKLFF. The full variable domain, in which reference TRBV7-2 and TRBJ1-4 provide the parts outside the CDR3, is GAGVSQSPSNKVTEKGKDVELRCDPISGHTALYWYRQSLGQGLEFLIYFQGNSAPDKSGLPSDRFSAERTGGSVSTLTIQRTQQEDSAVYLCASSTGRQGHEKLFFGSGTQLSVL.